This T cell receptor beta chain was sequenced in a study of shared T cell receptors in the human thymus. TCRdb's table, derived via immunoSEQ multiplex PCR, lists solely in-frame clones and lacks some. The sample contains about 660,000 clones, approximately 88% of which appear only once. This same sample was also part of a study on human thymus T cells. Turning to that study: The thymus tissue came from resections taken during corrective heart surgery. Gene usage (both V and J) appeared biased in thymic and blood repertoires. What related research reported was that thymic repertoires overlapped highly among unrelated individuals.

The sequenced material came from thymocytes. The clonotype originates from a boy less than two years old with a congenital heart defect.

In DNA, the CDR3 is TGCGCCAGCAGTGAGGCCCAGGGGAAGGCCGGGGAGCTGTTTTTT. This gives the protein CASSEAQGKAGELFF. The chain carries TRBV10-1 and TRBJ2-2; D possibly corresponds to TRBD1 (6 bases). Germline V lookup: CDR1 WNHNN, CDR2 SYGVQD (reference sequence). With 2 bases removed from V and 6 bases from J, the gap between germline ends came to 13 bases. There are 15 residues in the CDR3.